This T cell receptor beta chain was sequenced for a study of OX40 agonist ivuxolimab in advanced cancers. Turning to the study itself: Every 2 weeks, ivuxolimab was infused into the patients intravenously at between 0.01 and 10 mg/kg.

Whole-study results and caveats: The 0.1-3.0 mg/kg partial responders had among the lowest clonal expansion. Low normalized T-cell clonal expansion was additionally recorded for some nonresponders.

The table came from immunoSEQ multiplex PCR; TCRdb's copy has only in-frame clones and leaves some out. Among about 83,000 clones listed, roughly 85% were seen once. Worth noting for this clone: Its specificity is unknown.

The CDR3 loop spans 15 amino acids. CDR1 is GTSNPN and CDR2 is SVGIG in the germline V gene (reference sequence). V lost 1 base and J lost 10; bases outside the gene matches: 10. The sample in question was CD4+ or CD8+ T cells sorted from blood, obtained in a trial of the OX40 agonist ivuxolimab. The sequence came from an adult with an advanced solid tumor such as melanoma, head and neck, liver or kidney cancer. The chain uses TRBV30 and TRBJ1-6; 7 bases are a match to TRBD1. CDR3 region: CAWSARRGGSSPLHF. The CDR3 DNA reads TGTGCCTGGAGTGCGCGCAGGGGGGGGAGCTCACCCCTCCACTTT.